The following is a T cell receptor beta chain sequence with its context. The antigen it recognizes is unknown. No clone much larger than this one lies a single base away; base qualities are absent. cDNA was synthesized by template-switch 5'RACE using a primer carrying a 10-nucleotide random unique molecular identifier by which each TCR transcript was tagged. Every sequencing run covered 15-18 subjects and yielded more than 170 million TCR-beta sequences. The RNeasy kit was used for extraction of total RNA. The KAPA Real-time Library Amplification kit was used to amplify TCR-beta VDJ regions with primers targeting the TCR constant region and the 5'RACE anchor. Sample indexes and Illumina adaptors were added in a first PCR, after which library yield was increased in a second PCR. After purification with Ampure beads, the TCR product of roughly 650 bp was size-selected on a 2% E-gel SizeSelection system. Before pooling, library quality was checked on a Bioanalyzer, concentration was measured with Qubit, and libraries were quantified with the Kapa Library Quantification kit. An Illumina HiSeq 2500 sequenced the libraries paired-end 2 x 150 bp. To increase sequence diversity, about 24-32% phiX was spiked into each library pool. The authors' analysis ran thus. The quality-filtered reads were processed with the UMI-based MiGEC pipeline, whose error correction step removed more than 80% of the raw TCR sequences. VDJ genes were aligned to IMGT germline references, and clonotypes were defined by unique CDR3 amino acid sequence plus V-J genes. Clonal expansion, Shannon diversity and CDR3 relatedness (CalcPairwiseDistances, ClusterSamples) were evaluated with VDJtools, and phylogenetic trees were built with CLCbio workbench. Expanded clones were defined as having at least 8 unique UMIs, based on coefficient-of-variation modelling across technical triplicates. TCRdb handled the public reads itself, with Q25 trimming in fastp and clone calling in MiXCR, and kept productive beta chains. Rows with a matching CDR3 protein are joined into one entry that keeps the most common DNA and genes. What appears here as the V and J calls and clone size reflects TCRdb's work, not the paper's. The sample data list 75,000 to 90,000 distinct CDR3 sequences, and approximately 10% of these were observed just once. 1.8% of the sample is held by the ten biggest clonotypes.

This entry comes from a study of neurological immune-mediated disorders (dated by TCRdb to about 2019). The study in broad terms: Peripheral blood TCR-beta repertoires from patients with HTLV-I-associated myelopathy (HAM/TSP), patients with multiple sclerosis, and healthy controls were compared in the study using UMI-based sequencing. The approximately 100 TCR-beta libraries included longitudinal samples, technical triplicates and paired sorted CD4+ and CD8+ T-cell subsets alongside PBMC samples. The cohort included some 66 subjects: approximately 14 with HAM/TSP, roughly 34 with multiple sclerosis, and around 20 healthy controls.

CDR1 and CDR2 are read off the germline V gene as SQVTM and ANQGSEA. The V and J ends are trimmed by 3 bases and 5 bases, leaving 7 bases between them. The CDR3 measures 11 amino acids from cysteine to phenylalanine. Only the CDR3 DNA stays, 33 bases, in frame from base 1. The full study reports these points: No identical CDR3 amino acid sequences were found to be shared among expanded clones across subjects, suggesting that TCR-beta repertoires were private in all groups. The highest TCR clonal expansion was observed in HAM/TSP patients, whereas the lowest was observed in MS patients, even when compared with healthy controls.

Blood bank volunteers in Maryland, USA served as the healthy controls. For unsorted PBMC libraries, 2 million PBMCs were used after storage in RNAlater at -80 degrees C until RNA extraction. PBMCs were separated from peripheral blood using Ficoll-Hypaque density gradient centrifugation and then cryopreserved in liquid nitrogen. The origin of this receptor is a man aged 40-49 years in good health. Source material: PBMCs. Rearrangement joined TRBV29-1 to TRBJ1-2, and possibly TRBD1, on 5 matching bases. The DNA sequence is as follows: TGCAGCGTTGATGGGGGATATGGCTACACCTTC. This encodes CSVDGGYGYTF.